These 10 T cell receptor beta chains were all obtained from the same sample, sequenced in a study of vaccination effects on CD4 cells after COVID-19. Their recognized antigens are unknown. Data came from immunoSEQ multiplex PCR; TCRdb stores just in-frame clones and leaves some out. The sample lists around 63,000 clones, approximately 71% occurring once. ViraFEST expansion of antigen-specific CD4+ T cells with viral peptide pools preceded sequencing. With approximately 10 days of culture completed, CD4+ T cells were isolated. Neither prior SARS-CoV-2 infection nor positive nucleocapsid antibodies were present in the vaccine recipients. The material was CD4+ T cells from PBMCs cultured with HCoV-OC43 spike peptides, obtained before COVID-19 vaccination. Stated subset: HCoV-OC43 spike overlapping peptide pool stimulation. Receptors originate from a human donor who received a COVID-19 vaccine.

In nucleotides, the CDR3 is TGCAGCGTTCGTGAACGGGACACGGGCGCCGGGGAGCTGTTTTTT. Translating it yields CSVRERDTGAGELFF. The genes are TRBV29-1 and TRBJ2-2, with a possible D match to TRBD1 (6 bases). Trimming took 5 bases from V and 6 from J, leaving 19 bases between them. CDR1 and CDR2 from the germline V gene are SQVTM and ANQGSEA. The CDR3 length is 15 residues.

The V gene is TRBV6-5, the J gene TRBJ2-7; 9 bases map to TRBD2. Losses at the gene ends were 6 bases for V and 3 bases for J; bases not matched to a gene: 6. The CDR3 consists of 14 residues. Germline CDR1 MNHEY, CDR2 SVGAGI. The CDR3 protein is CASRRSGGNYEQYV. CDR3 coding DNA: TGTGCCAGCAGAAGAAGCGGGGGGAACTACGAGCAGTACGTC.

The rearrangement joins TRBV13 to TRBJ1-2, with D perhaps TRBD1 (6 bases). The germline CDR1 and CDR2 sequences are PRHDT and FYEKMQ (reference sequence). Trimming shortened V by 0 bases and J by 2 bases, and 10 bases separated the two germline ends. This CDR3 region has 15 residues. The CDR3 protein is CASSLGRGENYGYTF. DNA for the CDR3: TGTGCCAGCAGCTTAGGAAGGGGGGAGAACTATGGCTACACCTTC.

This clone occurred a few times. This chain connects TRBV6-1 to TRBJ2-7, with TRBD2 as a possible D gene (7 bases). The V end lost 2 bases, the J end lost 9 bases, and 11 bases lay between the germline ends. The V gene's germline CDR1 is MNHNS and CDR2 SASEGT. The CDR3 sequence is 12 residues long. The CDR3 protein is CASSERGAVQYV. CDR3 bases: TGTGCCAGCAGTGAACGGGGGGCTGTGCAGTACGTC.

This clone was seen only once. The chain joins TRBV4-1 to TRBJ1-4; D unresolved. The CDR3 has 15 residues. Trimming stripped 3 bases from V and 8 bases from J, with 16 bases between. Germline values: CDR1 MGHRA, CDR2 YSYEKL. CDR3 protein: CASSQVLTWAEKLFF. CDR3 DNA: TGCGCCAGCAGCCAGGTGTTGACCTGGGCGGAAAAACTGTTTTTT.

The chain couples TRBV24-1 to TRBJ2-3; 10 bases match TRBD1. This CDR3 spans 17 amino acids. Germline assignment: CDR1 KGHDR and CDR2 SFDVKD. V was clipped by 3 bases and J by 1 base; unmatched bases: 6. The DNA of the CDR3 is TGTGCCACCAGTGATGCCACCGGGACAGGGGGCACAGATACGCAGTATTTT. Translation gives CATSDATGTGGTDTQYF.

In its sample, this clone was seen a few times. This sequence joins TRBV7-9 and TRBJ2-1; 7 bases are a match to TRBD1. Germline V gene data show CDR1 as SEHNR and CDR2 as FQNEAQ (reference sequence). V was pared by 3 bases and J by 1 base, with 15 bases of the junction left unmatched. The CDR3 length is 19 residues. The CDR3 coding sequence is TGTGCCAGCAGCTTTTCGGAGGTTAGGGGGCGTACATCCTACAATGAGCAGTTCTTC. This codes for CASSFSEVRGRTSYNEQFF.

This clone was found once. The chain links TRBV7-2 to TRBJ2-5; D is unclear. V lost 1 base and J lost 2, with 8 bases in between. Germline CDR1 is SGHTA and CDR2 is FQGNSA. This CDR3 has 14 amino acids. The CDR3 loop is CASSLVAAQETQYF. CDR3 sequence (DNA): TGTGCCAGCAGCTTAGTGGCAGCACAAGAGACCCAGTACTTC.

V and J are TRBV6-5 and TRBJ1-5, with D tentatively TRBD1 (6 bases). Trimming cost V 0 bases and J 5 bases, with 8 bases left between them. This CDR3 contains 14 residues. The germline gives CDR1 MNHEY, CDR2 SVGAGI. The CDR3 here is CASSYSQGHQPQHF. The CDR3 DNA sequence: TGTGCCAGCAGTTACTCGCAGGGGCATCAGCCCCAGCATTTT.

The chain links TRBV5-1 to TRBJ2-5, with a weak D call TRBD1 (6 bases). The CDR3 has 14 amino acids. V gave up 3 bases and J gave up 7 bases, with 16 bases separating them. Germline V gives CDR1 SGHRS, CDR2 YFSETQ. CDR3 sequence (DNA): TGCGCCAGCAGCTCGGGACAACCATCCGGGACCCAGTACTTC. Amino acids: CASSSGQPSGTQYF.